This T cell receptor beta chain derives from a study of blood T cells in healthy people across ages. A J-beta primer mix and a sample-barcoded 5' primer were used in a second PCR of roughly 7 to 12 cycles. TCRdb re-analysed the 5' RACE reads in MiXCR, keeping a single row per CDR3 protein. The table shows over 1,200,000 distinct CDR3 sequences, with roughly 60% occurring only once. Details on this clonotype: Its target is not known.

The length of the CDR3 is 15 residues. CDR1 SGHDT and CDR2 YYEEEE come from the germline V gene. J was trimmed by 2 bases and V by 4 bases; bases with no gene match: 8. Isolation yielded PBMCs, at least 6.5 million per sample, in every case. Points from the study as a whole: PBMCs that were unsorted prevented a conclusive naive versus antigen-experienced comparison. It was held that the diversity estimates obtained from one million T cells were underestimates.

This sequence was found in a man younger than 30 in good health. The sequenced material came from blood. The chain is built from TRBV5-6 and TRBJ2-7; TRBD2 matches 8 bases. The chain's CDR3 is CASSPRGSGAYEQYF. DNA for the CDR3: TGTGCCAGCAGCCCCCGGGGTAGCGGGGCCTACGAGCAGTACTTC.